Each of the 29 T cell receptor beta chains below was sequenced from the same sample in a study of OX40 agonist ivuxolimab in advanced cancers. Using immunoSEQ multiplex PCR, the repertoire was profiled, and TCRdb retains in-frame clones only, with some absent. The sample lists some 45,000 clones, roughly 86% occurring once. This material consisted of CD4+ or CD8+ T cells sorted from blood, taken in a trial of the OX40 agonist ivuxolimab. Receptors were obtained from an adult with an advanced solid tumor such as melanoma, head and neck, liver or kidney cancer.

The CDR3 DNA reads TGCAGCGTTGAAGCTTCTCCGGGACACAAAGAAGACAGGGTCGCGCGCAATGAGCAGTTCTTC. Translation gives CSVEASPGHKEDRVARNEQFF. The gene calls are TRBV29-1 and TRBJ2-1, with 7 bases fitting TRBD1. Germline CDR1 reads SQVTM; CDR2 reads ANQGSEA. The CDR3 length is 21 residues. The junction had 27 bases not matched to a gene; V was cut back by 1 base and J by 6 bases.

V is TRBV19 and J is TRBJ2-1; D is possibly TRBD1 (5 bases). Trimming shortened V by 3 bases and J by 5 bases, and 8 bases separated the two germline ends. CDR1 LNHDA and CDR2 SQIVND come from the germline V gene (reference sequence). The CDR3 spans 13 residues. As DNA, the CDR3 is TGTGCCAGTAGTATCGACAGAAACAATGAGCAGTTCTTC. This translates into CASSIDRNNEQFF.

The CDR3 DNA reads TGTGCCACCAAAGGGGAGAGGAACACCGGGGAGCTGTTTTTT. Protein product: CATKGERNTGELFF. The rearrangement uses TRBV15 and TRBJ2-2; D assignment may be TRBD1 or TRBD2 (5 bases each). V lost 7 bases and J lost 1, with 10 bases in between. There are 14 residues in the CDR3. Germline CDR1 is LNHNV and CDR2 is YYDKDF (reference sequence).

The genes are TRBV10-1 and TRBJ2-1; the match to TRBD2 covers 9 bases. Losses at the gene ends were 5 bases for V and 10 bases for J; bases not matched to a gene: 9. Germline lookup yields CDR1 WNHNN and CDR2 SYGVQD (reference sequence). This CDR3 has 14 residues. The DNA of the CDR3 is TGCGCCAGCAGTAACAGCGGGGGGCCGGGGGAGCAGTTCTTC. Its protein product is CASSNSGGPGEQFF.

Only one count was recorded for this clone. V and J are TRBV27 and TRBJ2-3, with D uncertain. The CDR3 runs 13 residues. The V and J ends lost 1 base and 3 bases respectively, with 5 bases between them. Germline-derived CDR1 and CDR2 are MNHEY and SMNVEV (reference sequence). The CDR3 region is CASSLYFTDTQYF. In DNA, the CDR3 is TGTGCCAGCAGTTTATATTTTACAGATACGCAGTATTTT.

The chain is built from TRBV6-6 and TRBJ1-2; D remains unclear. This CDR3 has 14 amino acids. Trimming stripped 0 bases from V and 2 bases from J, with 7 bases between. Germline CDR1 and CDR2: MNHNY and SVGAGI (reference sequence). The CDR3 DNA follows: TGTGCCAGCAGTTACTCTTCCACCAACTATGGCTACACCTTC. Translated: CASSYSSTNYGYTF.

This clone was seen a handful of times. This chain connects TRBV27 to TRBJ2-5; 7 bases fit TRBD1. CDR3 length equals 13 residues. V lost 2 bases, J lost 9 bases, and 6 bases stayed unmatched. Germline V gene lookup returns CDR1 MNHEY and CDR2 SMNVEV (reference sequence). CDR3 DNA: TGTGCCAGCAGTTTAGAGAAGACAGGGCCCCAGTACTTC. This gives the protein CASSLEKTGPQYF.

The J gene is TRBJ1-2, the V gene TRBV6-5; D is uncertain. V was cut by 5 bases and J by 2 bases, with 9 bases left in between. CDR1 MNHEY and CDR2 SVGAGI come from the germline V gene. This CDR3 region has 13 residues. The CDR3 DNA sequence: TGTGCCAGCAGTCTCGGACGGAACTATGGCTACACCTTC. It specifies CASSLGRNYGYTF.

V is TRBV30 and J is TRBJ2-1; 12 bases are a match to TRBD2. The V gene's germline CDR1 is GTSNPN and CDR2 SVGIG (reference sequence). After removal of 1 base from V and 5 bases from J, the junction contained 9 bases not matched to a gene. The CDR3 covers 17 residues. This CDR3 reads CAWSETSGRRTDNEQFF. Here the CDR3 DNA reads TGTGCCTGGAGTGAGACTAGCGGGAGAAGAACGGACAATGAGCAGTTCTTC.

V is TRBV6-1 and J is TRBJ1-5, with D tentatively TRBD1 (6 bases). The germline CDR1 and CDR2 sequences are MNHNS and SASEGT. Between the trimmed V and J ends, which lost 4 bases and 3 bases, there was a span of 10 bases. The CDR3 length is 14 residues. The CDR3 here is CASSGTGSNQPQHF. The CDR3 DNA reads TGTGCCAGCAGTGGTACAGGGTCCAATCAGCCCCAGCATTTT.

The V and J genes are TRBV2 and TRBJ1-2; D possibly corresponds to TRBD1 (6 bases). Germline assignment: CDR1 SNHLY and CDR2 FYNNEI. V was shortened by 3 bases and J by 8 bases, with 19 bases between the two germline ends. This CDR3 comprises 15 residues. As DNA, the CDR3 is TGTGCCAGCAGTGAGACAGGTCTTTCGGGAAGCGGCTACACCTTC. Amino acids: CASSETGLSGSGYTF.

In its sample, this clone ranks as large. The chain recombines TRBV10-3 with TRBJ1-5, with a possible D match to TRBD1 (6 bases). The CDR3 sequence is 20 residues long. Germline V gives CDR1 ENHRY, CDR2 SYGVKD. V shed 0 bases and J shed 0 bases, with 21 bases lying between them. The chain's CDR3 is CAISESGLGGGEYSNQPQHF. The CDR3 nucleotides are TGTGCCATCAGTGAGTCAGGACTTGGAGGGGGGGAGTATAGCAATCAGCCCCAGCATTTT.

This chain uses TRBV5-1 with TRBJ2-7; no clear D. The germline gives CDR1 SGHRS, CDR2 YFSETQ. The CDR3 runs 13 residues. Deletions cut 0 bases from V and 6 bases from J, with 10 bases between. CDR3 sequence reads: CASSLGAGSEQYF. CDR3 in DNA: TGCGCCAGCAGCTTGGGGGCCGGAAGCGAGCAGTACTTC. Using reference TRBV5-1 and TRBJ2-7 for the parts outside the CDR3, the full variable domain is KAGVTQTPRYLIKTRGQQVTLSCSPISGHRSVSWYQQTPGQGLQFLFEYFSETQRNKGNFPGRFSGRQFSNSRSEMNVSTLELGDSALYLCASSLGAGSEQYFGPGTRLTVT.

This sequence joins TRBV4-3 and TRBJ2-5, with D unclear. This CDR3 is built from 13 residues. Trimming took 2 bases from V and 5 from J, leaving 9 bases between them. Germline V gene data show CDR1 as LGHNA and CDR2 as YSLEER. The CDR3 sequence: CASSQSRVETQYF. The CDR3 DNA is TGCGCCAGCAGCCAATCGCGCGTGGAGACCCAGTACTTC.

CDR3 DNA: TGTGCCAGCAGCTCAAACCGGGATGAGCAGTTCTTC. Encoded protein: CASSSNRDEQFF. This chain connects TRBV7-9 to TRBJ2-1; D not certain. Germline CDR1 and CDR2: SEHNR and FQNEAQ (reference sequence). V dropped 4 bases and J dropped 8 bases, with 9 bases sitting between them. CDR3 length equals 12 residues. The variable domain in full, completed from reference TRBV7-9 and TRBJ2-1, reads DTGVSQNPRHKITKRGQNVTFRCDPISEHNRLYWYRQTLGQGPEFLTYFQNEAQLEKSRLLSDRFSAERPKGSFSTLEIQRTEQGDSAMYLCASSSNRDEQFFGPGTRLTVL.

This rearrangement joins TRBV6-5 to TRBJ2-1; 11 bases map to TRBD2. The CDR3 runs 16 residues. J gave up 6 bases and V 4 bases, and 8 bases lay outside the gene matches. Germline values: CDR1 MNHEY, CDR2 SVGAGI. DNA for the CDR3: TGTGCCAGCAGTTTTTCGACTAGCGGGACTTTCAATGAGCAGTTCTTC. The encoded protein is CASSFSTSGTFNEQFF.

The CDR3 here is CASTTTSYGYTF. The CDR3 DNA sequence: TGTGCCAGCACCACGACAAGCTATGGCTACACCTTC. V and J are TRBV7-9 and TRBJ1-2; D gene ambiguous. V was trimmed by 7 bases and J by 4 bases, leaving 10 bases between them. There are 12 residues in the CDR3. CDR1 is SEHNR, CDR2 FQNEAQ, per germline (reference sequence).

The chain joins TRBV19 to TRBJ2-7; 9 nucleotides line up with TRBD1. The ends lost 5 bases at V and 1 base at J; junction bases unmatched: 6. The germline CDR1 and CDR2 sequences are LNHDA and SQIVND (reference sequence). The CDR3 is made up of 15 amino acids. The CDR3 DNA sequence: TGTGCCAGTAGTGTGAGACAGGGGGTGTCCTACGAGCAGTACTTC. The encoded protein is CASSVRQGVSYEQYF.

The rearrangement joins TRBV7-7 to TRBJ2-5, with D unresolved. The CDR3 spans 13 residues. In germline, CDR1 is SSHAT, CDR2 FNYEAQ (reference sequence). Between the trimmed V and J ends, which lost 2 bases and 2 bases, there was a span of 6 bases. The CDR3 DNA sequence: TGTGCCAGCAGCTTAATCCCGCAAGAGACCCAGTACTTC. Its translation: CASSLIPQETQYF. The entire variable domain, with the rest obtained from reference TRBV7-7 and TRBJ2-5, is as follows: GAGVSQSPRYKVTKRGQDVTLRCDPISSHATLYWYQQALGQGPEFLTYFNYEAQPDKSGLPSDRFSAERPEGSISTLTIQRTEQRDSAMYRCASSLIPQETQYFGPGTRLLVL.

The chain joins TRBV5-5 to TRBJ2-7; TRBD2 is a possible D gene (5 bases). Germline CDR1 SGHKS, CDR2 YYEKEE (reference sequence). Deletions cut 6 bases from V and 1 base from J, with 17 bases between. CDR3 length: 15 amino acids. DNA of the CDR3: TGTGCCAGCACCCCAACTCCCAGGAGGTCCTACGAGCAGTACGTC. It encodes CASTPTPRRSYEQYV.

V and J are TRBV10-1 and TRBJ2-2; a possible D gene is TRBD2 (6 bases). The CDR3 contains 16 residues. CDR1 is WNHNN, CDR2 SYGVQD, per germline (reference sequence). Trimming left V 6 bases short and J 3 bases short, with 17 bases between. The CDR3 DNA follows: TGCGCCAGCAGCGCGGGCTCGGGAGTTTACACCGGGGAGCTGTTTTTT. This translates into CASSAGSGVYTGELFF.

The CDR3 DNA follows: TGTGCCAGCAGCCGAGCACAGGGGGGCCAAGAGACCCAGTACTTC. It encodes CASSRAQGGQETQYF. The V gene is TRBV7-9, the J gene TRBJ2-5, with 8 positions matching TRBD1. Germline V lookup: CDR1 SEHNR, CDR2 FQNEAQ (reference sequence). The CDR3 has 15 residues. The ends lost 5 bases at V and 1 base at J; junction bases unmatched: 6. Together with reference TRBV7-9 and TRBJ2-5, the CDR3 gives the full variable domain: DTGVSQNPRHKITKRGQNVTFRCDPISEHNRLYWYRQTLGQGPEFLTYFQNEAQLEKSRLLSDRFSAERPKGSFSTLEIQRTEQGDSAMYLCASSRAQGGQETQYFGPGTRLLVL.

This chain connects TRBV27 to TRBJ2-1, with 9 bases matching TRBD1. J was trimmed by 6 bases and V by 3 bases; bases with no gene match: 3. The V gene's germline CDR1 is MNHEY and CDR2 SMNVEV (reference sequence). This CDR3 contains 14 residues. The CDR3 bases are TGTGCCAGCAGTTTGGGACAGGGAGGCAATGAGCAGTTCTTC. As protein: CASSLGQGGNEQFF.

This sequence joins TRBV27 and TRBJ1-5; a weak D match, TRBD1 (6 bases). Germline V gene data show CDR1 as MNHEY and CDR2 as SMNVEV (reference sequence). V lost 6 bases and J 6 bases, leaving 18 bases between the germline ends. The CDR3 is 15 residues long. CDR3 amino acids: CASSPDGGALQPQHF. DNA of the CDR3: TGTGCCAGCAGCCCTGATGGGGGGGCGCTTCAGCCCCAGCATTTT.

The chain couples TRBV7-3 to TRBJ2-1; 16 nucleotides align to TRBD2. CDR3 length: 20 residues. Germline V gene lookup returns CDR1 SGHTA and CDR2 FQGTGA. Unmatched junction bases numbered 19, after V lost 5 bases and J lost 9 bases. Here the CDR3 reads CASSPAPGLAGGPDSGEQFF. The CDR3 DNA is TGTGCCAGCAGCCCCGCACCGGGACTAGCGGGAGGGCCAGACTCCGGTGAGCAGTTCTTC. Full variable domain (remainder filled in from reference TRBV7-3 and TRBJ2-1): GAGVSQTPSNKVTEKGKYVELRCDPISGHTALYWYRQSLGQGPEFLIYFQGTGAADDSGLPNDRFFAVRPEGSVSTLKIQRTERGDSAVYLCASSPAPGLAGGPDSGEQFFGPGTRLTVL.

V is TRBV7-9 and J is TRBJ2-1, with TRBD1 matching over 8 bases. Germline CDR1 reads SEHNR; CDR2 reads FQNEAQ (reference sequence). V was pared by 5 bases and J by 2 bases, with 5 bases of the junction left unmatched. The CDR3 is made up of 15 amino acids. CDR3 in amino acids: CASSTRDRPYNEQFF. In nucleotides, the CDR3 is TGTGCCAGCAGCACCAGGGACAGGCCCTACAATGAGCAGTTCTTC. The complete variable domain, with remaining parts taken from reference TRBV7-9 and TRBJ2-1, reads DTGVSQNPRHKITKRGQNVTFRCDPISEHNRLYWYRQTLGQGPEFLTYFQNEAQLEKSRLLSDRFSAERPKGSFSTLEIQRTEQGDSAMYLCASSTRDRPYNEQFFGPGTRLTVL.

CDR3 region: CASSEYEQIYEQYF. The CDR3 DNA sequence: TGTGCCAGCAGTGAATATGAACAGATCTACGAGCAGTACTTC. This rearrangement joins TRBV25-1 to TRBJ2-7; D is unclear. The V gene's germline CDR1 is MGHDK and CDR2 SYGVNS. V was clipped by 0 bases and J by 3 bases, with 9 bases between them. The CDR3 is 14 residues long.

The rearrangement uses TRBV30 and TRBJ2-7; no firm D call. Germline V gives CDR1 GTSNPN, CDR2 SVGIG (reference sequence). The V end lost 4 bases, the J end lost 4 bases, and 11 bases lay between the germline ends. This CDR3 spans 12 amino acids. CDR3 coding DNA: TGTGCCTGGATGTCATTATCATACGAGCAGTACTTC. It translates to CAWMSLSYEQYF. The entire variable domain, with the rest obtained from reference TRBV30 and TRBJ2-7, is as follows: SQTIHQWPATLVQPVGSPLSLECTVEGTSNPNLYWYRQAAGRGLQLLFYSVGIGQISSEVPQNLSASRPQDRQFILSSKKLLLSDSGFYLCAWMSLSYEQYFGPGTRLTVT.

The rearrangement links TRBV5-6 to TRBJ2-6, with D uncertain. This CDR3 is built from 14 residues. V was cut by 2 bases and J by 0 bases, with 3 bases left in between. From germline, CDR1 is SGHDT and CDR2 YYEEEE. The CDR3 region has the DNA TGTGCCAGCAGCTTCAACTCTGGGGCCAACGTCCTGACTTTC. It codes for CASSFNSGANVLTF.